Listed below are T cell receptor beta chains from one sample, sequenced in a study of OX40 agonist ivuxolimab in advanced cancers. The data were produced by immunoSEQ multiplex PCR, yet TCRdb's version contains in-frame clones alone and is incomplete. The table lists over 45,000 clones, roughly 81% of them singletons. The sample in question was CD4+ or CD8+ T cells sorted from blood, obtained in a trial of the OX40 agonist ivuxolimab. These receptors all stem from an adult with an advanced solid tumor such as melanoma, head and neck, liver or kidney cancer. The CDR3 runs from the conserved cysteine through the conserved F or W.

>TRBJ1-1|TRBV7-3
CASSPAGGSTEAFF
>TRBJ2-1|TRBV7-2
CASSLSVGGVEQFF
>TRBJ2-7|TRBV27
CASSFGQGVHEQYF
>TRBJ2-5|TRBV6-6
CASSKDRGETQYF
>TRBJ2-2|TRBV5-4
CASSLGQHTGELFF
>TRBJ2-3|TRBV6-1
CASTKRGGTADTQYF
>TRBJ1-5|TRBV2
CASNWDRDSNQPQHF
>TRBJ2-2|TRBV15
CATSRGRDGELFF
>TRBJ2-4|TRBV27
CASRTGNSDIQYF
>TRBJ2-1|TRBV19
CASKGLAGGKLANEQFF
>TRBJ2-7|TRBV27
CASSLVRTGLYEQYF
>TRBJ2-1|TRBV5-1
CASSSGTSVYNEQFF
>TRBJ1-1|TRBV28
CASSLAGLYTEAFF
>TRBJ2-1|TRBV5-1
CASSPGTSGTNEQFF
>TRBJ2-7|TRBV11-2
CASSSGTGVHEQYF
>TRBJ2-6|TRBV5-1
CASSLSRDNSGANVLTF